This T cell receptor (beta chain) was recorded in a study of Graves' ophthalmopathy and Graves' hyperthyroidism. The sequenced template was RNA, covering the TCR beta CDR3 region. The library came from an HTBI-primed first-round RT-PCR and a second-round multiplex PCR. One entry per CDR3 protein results from TCRdb running MiXCR on the multiplex PCR reads. Of roughly 160,000 distinct CDR3 sequences in the sample, 30% to 45% were seen once. Trimming cost V 8 bases and J 2 bases; bases outside gene matches: 9. CDR3 length equals 15 residues. Germline V lookup: CDR1 MDHEN, CDR2 SYDVKM. This clonotype was seen repeatedly, ten times or more.

The gene calls are TRBV28 and TRBJ2-7; TRBD2 aligns across 10 bases. Sequencing was performed on peripheral blood. The TCR was taken from a man aged 30-40 years with Graves' ophthalmopathy. In DNA form, the CDR3 reads TGTGCCAGCGGCAAGGAAGCGGGAGGGCCCTACGAGCAGTACTTC. Its translation: CASGKEAGGPYEQYF.